One and the same sample provided the 21 T cell receptor beta chains below, sequenced in a study of blood T cells in healthy people across ages. A second about 6 to 12 cycle PCR used barcoded and J-beta primers. In TCRdb, the 5' RACE reads were re-called with MiXCR into one record per CDR3 protein. The sample includes 1.5 million to 1.9 million distinct CDR3 sequences, 35% to 45% of them seen just once. The specimen sequenced was blood. The source of these receptors is a young woman in good health.

A few counts support this clonotype. The chain carries TRBV4-1 and TRBJ2-3; no clear D gene. Between the trimmed V and J ends, which lost 0 bases and 3 bases, there was a span of 13 bases. Per the germline V gene, CDR1 is MGHRA and CDR2 is YSYEKL. The CDR3 length is 16 residues. The CDR3 spells CASSQDLAGATDTQYF. The CDR3 DNA reads TGCGCCAGCAGCCAAGATCTCGCAGGTGCTACAGATACGCAGTATTTT.

The chain links TRBV25-1 to TRBJ2-7, with D possibly TRBD1 on 8 matching bases. Germline assignment: CDR1 MGHDK and CDR2 SYGVNS. V was clipped by 2 bases and J by 3 bases, with 20 bases between them. The CDR3 has 17 residues. This chain's CDR3 is CASSEVGQGLAGYEQYF. CDR3 bases: TGTGCCAGCAGTGAAGTTGGACAGGGTTTAGCGGGCTACGAGCAGTACTTC.

Details on this clonotype: One junction end disagrees with the germline gene, perhaps due to a read error. The V and J genes are TRBV7-2 and TRBJ2-3; TRBD1 agrees at 7 bases. CDR3 length: 14 amino acids. Germline CDR1 SGHTA, CDR2 FQGNSA. The CDR3 region has the DNA TGTGTCAGCAGCTTAGACAGGGACAGAGATACGCAGTATTTT. It translates to CVSSLDRDRDTQYF.

The chain combines TRBV25-1 with TRBJ1-4, with 8 bases that match TRBD1. The J segment lost 5 bases and the V segment lost 6 bases, leaving 8 bases of the junction unmatched. This CDR3 region has 15 residues. Germline V gives CDR1 MGHDK, CDR2 SYGVNS. The CDR3 loop reads CASRVEGTGNEKLFF. CDR3 nucleotide sequence: TGTGCCAGCAGGGTGGAGGGGACAGGAAATGAAAAACTGTTTTTT.

The gene calls are TRBV20-1 and TRBJ2-5, with D perhaps TRBD1 (6 bases). The assigned J gene may be wrong: the sequence end matches TRBJ2-7 better. Germline V lookup: CDR1 DFQATT, CDR2 SNEGSKA (reference sequence). The CDR3 runs 13 residues. The CDR3 DNA sequence: TGCAGTGCTAGACCACAGGGATCCCACGAGCAGTACTTC. As protein: CSARPQGSHEQYF.

The J gene is TRBJ2-7, the V gene TRBV20-1; 8 bases agree with TRBD1. The CDR3 extends over 15 amino acids. With V trimmed by 4 bases and J by 5 bases, 13 bases remained unmatched. Germline CDR1 reads DFQATT; CDR2 reads SNEGSKA (reference sequence). CDR3 nucleotides: TGCAGTGCTAAGGACAGGGCCCTATACCTAGACGAGCAGTACTTC. This codes for CSAKDRALYLDEQYF.

This clonotype has at least ten counts. The CDR3 coding sequence is TGTGCCAGCAGTCGCGGGACAGGTGAAACCAATGAAAAACTGTTTTTT. It codes for CASSRGTGETNEKLFF. The V and J genes are TRBV6-1 and TRBJ1-4; 8 bases fit TRBD1. CDR1 and CDR2 from the germline V gene are MNHNS and SASEGT. Trimming cost V 5 bases and J 5 bases; bases outside gene matches: 10. CDR3 length equals 16 residues.

This clonotype was detected a few times. The chain carries TRBV7-6 and TRBJ2-7, with 9 bases fitting TRBD2. The better agreement between TRBJ2-5 and the DNA end casts doubt on the J call. In germline, CDR1 is SGHVS, CDR2 FNYEAQ. CDR3 length: 15 amino acids. CDR3 loop: CASSPTRGGRETQYF. The CDR3 nucleotides read TGTGCCAGCAGCCCCACGCGGGGGGGCCGTGAGACCCAGTACTTC.

As regards this clonotype: At one boundary the junction diverges from the germline segment, which might be a read error. The rearrangement links TRBV7-8 to TRBJ2-5; 9 bases fit TRBD1. In germline, CDR1 is SGHVS, CDR2 FQNEAQ. This CDR3 spans 16 amino acids. CDR3 loop: CASSPSRDRVSEIQYF. CDR3 sequence (DNA): TGTGCCAGCAGCCCCTCCCGGGACAGGGTTTCAGAGATCCAGTACTTC.

The chain employs TRBV7-8 and TRBJ1-2; TRBD1 is a possible D gene (5 bases). The CDR3 spans 15 residues. Deletions cut 0 bases from V and 8 bases from J, with 16 bases between. CDR1 and CDR2 from the germline V gene are SGHVS and FQNEAQ. The CDR3 region is CASSLATAWSGGYTF. CDR3 coding DNA: TGTGCCAGCAGCTTAGCGACAGCGTGGTCCGGGGGCTACACCTTC. Based on the CDR3 plus reference TRBV7-8 and TRBJ1-2, the full variable domain is GAGVSQSPRYKVAKRGQDVALRCDPISGHVSLFWYQQALGQGPEFLTYFQNEAQLDKSGLPSDRFFAERPEGSVSTLKIQRTQQEDSAVYLCASSLATAWSGGYTFGSGTRLTVV.

This clonotype showed up many times. The J gene is TRBJ2-3, the V gene TRBV7-2; 7 bases are shared with TRBD1. The J segment lost 1 base and the V segment lost 2 bases, leaving 6 bases of the junction unmatched. CDR1 SGHTA and CDR2 FQGNSA come from the germline V gene. This CDR3 is 16 amino acids long. CDR3 coding DNA: TGTGCCAGCAGCTTACGGACAGGCTATCGCACAGATACGCAGTATTTT. Its translation: CASSLRTGYRTDTQYF.

This clonotype was observed a handful of times. The chain links TRBV3-1 to TRBJ1-2, with no clear D. Trimming shortened V by 2 bases and J by 3 bases, and 19 bases separated the two germline ends. Looked up from germline, CDR1 is LGHDT and CDR2 is YNNKEL (reference sequence). The CDR3 contains 17 residues. The CDR3 sequence: CASSQILWGIRDYGYTF. In DNA, the CDR3 is TGTGCCAGCAGCCAAATTCTCTGGGGTATTAGGGACTATGGCTACACCTTC.

J is TRBJ2-2 and V is TRBV7-9; possibly TRBD1 or TRBD2 for D (5 bases each). CDR1 and CDR2 from the germline V gene are SEHNR and FQNEAQ (reference sequence). The CDR3 is made up of 14 amino acids. The DNA for the CDR3 is TGTGGGACCTCGAGGGGCCGGAACACCGGGGAGCTGTTTTTT. Amino acid sequence: CGTSRGRNTGELFF.

To note about this clonotype: Germline is not matched at one junction end, which may reflect a read error. J is TRBJ2-1 and V is TRBV20-1, with 8 bases identical to TRBD2. CDR3 length: 14 residues. Germline CDR1 and CDR2: DFQATT and SNEGSKA (reference sequence). The DNA for the CDR3 is TGCAGTGCTGGTGTAGCGGGGCCCTACAATGAGCTGTTCTTC. This sequence encodes CSAGVAGPYNELFF.

The chain carries TRBV7-9 and TRBJ2-1, with D possibly TRBD1 on 6 matching bases. Germline CDR1 reads SEHNR; CDR2 reads FQNEAQ (reference sequence). The CDR3 is made up of 15 amino acids. Trimming cost V 1 base and J 3 bases, with 10 bases left between them. The CDR3 protein is CASSLVTGLYNEQFF. The CDR3 nucleotides are TGTGCCAGCAGCTTAGTGACAGGACTCTACAATGAGCAGTTCTTC.

V usage is TRBV5-1 and J usage is TRBJ2-3; 11 bases match TRBD1. The CDR3 covers 14 residues. J gave up 5 bases and V 5 bases, and 4 bases lay outside the gene matches. The germline V gene has CDR1 SGHRS and CDR2 YFSETQ. The CDR3 sequence: CASRSGTGGDTQYF. Here the CDR3 DNA reads TGCGCCAGCAGATCCGGGACAGGGGGAGATACGCAGTATTTT. The variable domain in full, with the rest retrieved from reference TRBV5-1 and TRBJ2-3, is KAGVTQTPRYLIKTRGQQVTLSCSPISGHRSVSWYQQTPGQGLQFLFEYFSETQRNKGNFPGRFSGRQFSNSRSEMNVSTLELGDSALYLCASRSGTGGDTQYFGPGTRLTVL.

The chain couples TRBV20-1 to TRBJ2-7; no definite D call. CDR1 and CDR2 from the germline V gene are DFQATT and SNEGSKA (reference sequence). V lost 0 bases to trimming and J lost 7 bases, with 10 bases between them. The CDR3 covers 12 residues. The CDR3 sequence: CSARDHLREQYF. The CDR3 DNA follows: TGCAGTGCTAGAGATCACCTTCGGGAGCAGTACTTC.

The chain couples TRBV2 to TRBJ1-2; 7 bases map to TRBD1. This CDR3 is 12 amino acids long. Per germline, CDR1 SNHLY and CDR2 FYNNEI. Losses at the gene ends were 3 bases for V and 12 bases for J; bases not matched to a gene: 7. The CDR3 nucleotides are TGTGCCAGCAGTGAGTACAGGGGACTCGACACCTTC. It yields the protein CASSEYRGLDTF.

The V and J genes are TRBV5-1 and TRBJ1-2; D possibly corresponds to TRBD1 (6 bases). V was trimmed by 6 bases and J by 8 bases, leaving 17 bases between them. Germline loops: CDR1 SGHRS, CDR2 YFSETQ. This CDR3 region has 13 residues. As DNA, the CDR3 is TGCGCCAGCACCGACCGTGGGGGCGAGGGCTACACCTTC. As protein: CASTDRGGEGYTF.

The chain carries TRBV27 and TRBJ2-5; D not resolved. This CDR3 region has 13 residues. The ends were cut back, 6 bases at V and 3 bases at J, with 11 bases in the middle. Germline CDR1 and CDR2: MNHEY and SMNVEV (reference sequence). CDR3 DNA sequence: TGTGCCAGCAGCCTTTTTACGGAAGAGACCCAGTACTTC. Translation gives CASSLFTEETQYF.

CDR3 sequence (DNA): TGCAGCGTTGATAAGGGCAGGGGATTTAAGGATACGCAGTATTTT. This sequence encodes CSVDKGRGFKDTQYF. The chain employs TRBV29-1 and TRBJ2-3; a possible D gene is TRBD1 (6 bases). The CDR3 length is 15 residues. From germline, CDR1 is SQVTM and CDR2 ANQGSEA. The germline V and J ends were trimmed by 3 bases and 6 bases, with 19 bases remaining between them.